The rows below give T cell receptor beta chains drawn from one sample of a study of cytomegalovirus exposure and HLA in healthy donors. Here immunoSEQ multiplex PCR was the method, and the copy in TCRdb shows in-frame clones only, minus some. This sample yields 150,000 to 200,000 clones, of which about four fifths are seen a single time; 1.5% to 2% belongs to the top ten. The sample comprised PBMCs. The receptors come from a man younger than 30 in good health and CMV-seronegative. The CDR3 runs from the conserved cysteine through the conserved F or W. Fields, in order: clone size, V gene, D gene, J gene, CDR3 DNA, CDR3 protein. D genes are given only for firm matches. Where a row states a size, it is once, few, many or the class of an expanded clone; other rows omit it.

>NA|TRBV27|NA|TRBJ2-1
TGTGCCAGCAGTTTCCAGCGGAGCTCCTACAATGAGCAGTTCTTC
CASSFQRSSYNEQFF
>NA|TRBV14|TRBD2|TRBJ2-7
TGTGCCAGCAGCGGTGGCGGGAGGGCCTACGAGCAGTACTTC
CASSGGGRAYEQYF
>once|TRBV6-1|TRBD1|TRBJ2-1
TGTGCCAGCAGTTGGGACAGGGAGACTCGGGGGCAGTTCTTC
CASSWDRETRGQFF
>NA|TRBV7-3|NA|TRBJ1-1
TGTGCCAGCAGCGTAACGAGTGGGGGGGGAACTGAAGCTTTCTTT
CASSVTSGGGTEAFF
>NA|TRBV7-9|NA|TRBJ2-1
TGTGCCAGCAGCTCAACAGGTTACAATGAGCAGTTCTTC
CASSSTGYNEQFF
>NA|TRBV9|NA|TRBJ2-3
TGTGCCAGCAGCCTCAGGGTCACGGCCGACACAGATACGCAGTATTTT
CASSLRVTADTDTQYF
>NA|TRBV28|TRBD2|TRBJ2-7
TGTGCCAGCAGTTTAGAACTAGCGGGAGCCTACGAGCAGTACTTC
CASSLELAGAYEQYF
>NA|TRBV27|TRBD2|TRBJ2-7
TGTGCCAGCAGTTTGGCTAGCGGTAGCGAGCAGTACTTC
CASSLASGSEQYF
>few|TRBV27|TRBD1|TRBJ1-5
TGTGCCAGCAGTTTGGGGACAGGGGGCAATCAGCCCCAGCATTTT
CASSLGTGGNQPQHF
>NA|TRBV6-1|NA|TRBJ2-1
TGTGCCAGCAGTGAAGCCCCAGGGCCCCTCTGGGATGAGCAGTTCTTC
CASSEAPGPLWDEQFF
>once|TRBV30|NA|TRBJ1-6
TGTGCCTGGAGGGAGGGTACTCATAATTCACCCCTCCACTTT
CAWREGTHNSPLHF
>few|TRBV18|TRBD2|TRBJ2-3
TGTGCCAGCTCACCACCCGGACTAGCGGGAACAGATACGCAGTATTTT
CASSPPGLAGTDTQYF
>NA|TRBV11-2|TRBD1|TRBJ2-7
TGTGCCAGCAGCCACGCCGGGACAGGGGGCTACGAGCAGTACTTC
CASSHAGTGGYEQYF
>few|TRBV28|TRBD2|TRBJ2-7
TGTGCCAGCGGACTAGCGGGGTCCTACGAGCAGTACTTC
CASGLAGSYEQYF
>NA|TRBV27|NA|TRBJ1-2
TGTGCCAGCAGTTTCGGTCGGAGCTATGGCTACACCTTC
CASSFGRSYGYTF
>NA|TRBV27|NA|TRBJ1-5
TGTGCCAGCAGTTTTGGGGCCGTGGGGCCCCAGCATTTT
CASSFGAVGPQHF
>NA|TRBV28|NA|TRBJ2-1
TGTGCCAGCAGTTTATTAGCAGAAAAGCAGTTCTTC
CASSLLAEKQFF
>once|TRBV9|NA|TRBJ1-4
TGTGCCAGCAGCGTAGCCGCAGGGGAGAACGAAAAACTGTTTTTT
CASSVAAGENEKLFF
>NA|TRBV4-3|TRBD2|TRBJ2-5
TGCGCCAGCAGCCGGGGACTAGGCAAAGAGACCCAGTACTTC
CASSRGLGKETQYF
>NA|TRBV4-3|TRBD1|TRBJ2-6
TGCGCCAGCAGCCTTAATAAAGGGGGCTTTATGTCTGGGGCCAACGTCCTGACTTTC
CASSLNKGGFMSGANVLTF
>NA|TRBV14|NA|TRBJ2-7
TGTGCCAGCAGCCAACCCGGGAGCTCCTACGAGCAGTACTTC
CASSQPGSSYEQYF
>NA|TRBV5-6|NA|TRBJ2-5
TGTGCCAGCAGCTTGGAGACTTCAGGGGTAAACCAAGAGACCCAGTACTTC
CASSLETSGVNQETQYF
>once|TRBV9|TRBD1|TRBJ2-2
TGTGCCAGCAGCGTAGGCCGCCGGGACAGGGTTCCCGGGGAGCTGTTTTTT
CASSVGRRDRVPGELFF
>few|TRBV28|TRBD2|TRBJ2-7
TGTGCCAGCAGTTTATTAGCGGGAGGATTTAGGGGCTACGAGCAGTACTTC
CASSLLAGGFRGYEQYF
>NA|TRBV20-1|NA|TRBJ2-5
TGCAGTGCTAGGTCTGAGACCCAGTACTTC
CSARSETQYF
>NA|TRBV9|NA|TRBJ2-5
TGTGCCAGCAGCGTAGGGACCATAGGGGAAGAGACCCAGTACTTC
CASSVGTIGEETQYF
>NA|TRBV4-3|NA|TRBJ1-4
TGCGCCAGCAGCCAGGGGGCGCGAACTAATGAAAAACTGTTTTTT
CASSQGARTNEKLFF
>NA|TRBV5-4|TRBD1|TRBJ2-1
TGTGCCAGCAGCCCGACAGGGAACTCCTACAATGAGCAGTTCTTC
CASSPTGNSYNEQFF
>once|TRBV4-3|TRBD2|TRBJ2-5
TGCGCCAGCAGCCTCCGGACTAGCGAGACCCAGTACTTC
CASSLRTSETQYF
>once|TRBV27|NA|TRBJ2-1
TGTGCCAGCAGTAATAGCGAAGACGGTGAGCAGTTCTTC
CASSNSEDGEQFF
>NA|TRBV6-6|NA|TRBJ1-5
TGTGCCAGCCGAGGGAGAAGCAATCAGCCCCAGCATTTT
CASRGRSNQPQHF
>NA|TRBV1|NA|TRBJ2-7
TGCACCAGCAGCTGGACAGGGGAAGCCTACGAGCAGTACTTC
CTSSWTGEAYEQYF
>once|TRBV6-5|NA|TRBJ1-1
TGTGCCAGCAGTCCCGGGGTAAGCACTGAAGCTTTCTTT
CASSPGVSTEAFF
>NA|TRBV7-9|TRBD1|TRBJ1-1
TGTGCCAGCAGCCCACAGGGGGCGGACACTGAAGCTTTCTTT
CASSPQGADTEAFF
>NA|TRBV7-9|TRBD1|TRBJ1-5
TGTTCCAGCAGCTTAGTAAAGGGGGCCTATAGCAATCAGCCCCAGCATTTT
CSSSLVKGAYSNQPQHF
>NA|TRBV9|TRBD2|TRBJ2-2
TGTGCCAGCAGCGTAGGTCCCAGGTGGGAGGGGAACACCGGGGAGCTGTTTTTT
CASSVGPRWEGNTGELFF
>NA|TRBV9|NA|TRBJ1-4
TGTGCCAGCAGCGTTACAGGGTTGGCTAATGAAAAACTGTTTTTT
CASSVTGLANEKLFF
>NA|TRBV27|NA|TRBJ2-1
TGTGCCAGCAGTTTAATAGGGGGACCTAAGCGGGAGCAGTTCTTC
CASSLIGGPKREQFF
>NA|TRBV7-2|TRBD2|TRBJ2-3
TGTGCCAGCAGCTTTCTAGCGGGAGCATTCACAGATACGCAGTATTTT
CASSFLAGAFTDTQYF
>NA|TRBV9|NA|TRBJ2-5
TGTGCCAGCAGCGTACAAGGGGCGACTGGAGAGACCCAGTACTTC
CASSVQGATGETQYF
>once|TRBV27|NA|TRBJ2-2
TGTGCCAGCAGATTTACATTGTACGGGGAGCTGTTTTTT
CASRFTLYGELFF
>NA|TRBV6-5|NA|TRBJ1-1
TGTGCCAGCAGTTACTCAATAAACACGAACACTGAAGCTTTCTTT
CASSYSINTNTEAFF
>NA|TRBV19|NA|TRBJ1-1
TGTGCCAGTAGTATAAAGACAGCCACTGAAGCTTTCTTT
CASSIKTATEAFF
>NA|TRBV29-1|NA|TRBJ1-1
TGCAGCGTTGAACACACGGGGAGCACTGAAGCTTTCTTT
CSVEHTGSTEAFF
>NA|TRBV6-4|NA|TRBJ2-7
TGTGCCAGCATTATCGTCGACAGCGATTACGAGCAGTACTTC
CASIIVDSDYEQYF
>NA|TRBV19|TRBD1|TRBJ1-3
TGTGCCAGTAGTGCCCTGACAGGGTCTGGAAACACCATATATTTT
CASSALTGSGNTIYF
>NA|TRBV18|NA|TRBJ2-6
TGTGCCAGCTCACCATCGGAGGCGGGGGCCAACGTCCTGACTTTC
CASSPSEAGANVLTF
>NA|TRBV23-1|TRBD1|TRBJ2-6
TGCGCCAGGTTCTGGGACAGGGGGCCCATCTCTGGGGCCAACGTCCTGACTTTC
CARFWDRGPISGANVLTF
>NA|TRBV6-5|NA|TRBJ2-7
TGTGCCAGCAGTTCCCAGGGTAATGGGAACGAGCAGTACTTC
CASSSQGNGNEQYF
>once|TRBV5-4|TRBD2|TRBJ2-5
TGTGCCAGCAGCACCCTCCAATCTAGCGGGGGGGCTTTAGAGACCCAGTACTTC
CASSTLQSSGGALETQYF
>NA|TRBV2|NA|TRBJ2-6
TGTGCCAGCAGTGAAACAGGGATTCCTTCTGGGGCCAACGTCCTGACTTTC
CASSETGIPSGANVLTF
>NA|TRBV30|TRBD2|TRBJ2-7
TGTGCCTGGAACAGCGGGAACGAGCAGTACTTC
CAWNSGNEQYF
>NA|TRBV18|NA|TRBJ2-7
TGTGCCAGCTCACCACCGATACAGGGATCCTACGAGCAGTACTTC
CASSPPIQGSYEQYF
>NA|TRBV10-3|NA|TRBJ2-7
TGTGCCATCAGTGAACAGGGCGTGGACGAGCAGTACTTC
CAISEQGVDEQYF
>NA|TRBV7-9|TRBD1|TRBJ2-1
TGTGCCAGCAGCCATTCCGACAGGGCGAGTGAGCAGTTCTTC
CASSHSDRASEQFF
>NA|TRBV28|NA|TRBJ2-5
TGTGCCAGCAGGGACACCCGGCGGGAGACCCAGTACTTC
CASRDTRRETQYF
>NA|TRBV5-4|TRBD1|TRBJ1-4
TGTGCCAGCAGCATTGGGACAGCAAATGAAAAACTGTTTTTT
CASSIGTANEKLFF